This TCR beta chain was retrieved from a study of long-term antiretroviral therapy in people with HIV. About the study: It was about a decade after the earliest samples that the 2015 immediate-ART recommendation appeared. Study outcomes and limitations: Post-ART diversity increased but stayed below transplant donor controls.

Run at survey level, the immunoSEQ assay was version v3.0. The data were produced by immunoSEQ multiplex PCR, yet TCRdb's version contains in-frame clones alone and is incomplete. The profile covers approximately 15,000 clones, with 65% to 85% appearing a single time and 4% to 5.5% taken by the ten largest. For this clone: Antigen unknown.

V shed 6 bases, J shed 2 bases, and the junction held 4 bases outside the gene matches. Germline V CDR1 and CDR2: MDHEN, SYDVKM. This CDR3 contains 13 residues. Every HIV-positive participant received treatment in the United States. DNA was extracted from approximately 0.91-9.4 million thawed cryopreserved PBMC. The receptor was isolated from a man between 18 and 29 years old with HIV. The rearrangement links TRBV28 to TRBJ2-7; 7 positions agree with TRBD1. The source was unsorted PBMCs, collected 0.1 years before starting antiretroviral therapy. CDR3 DNA sequence: TGTGCCAGCAGATCCGGGACAGCCTACGAGCAGTACTTC. This translates into CASRSGTAYEQYF.